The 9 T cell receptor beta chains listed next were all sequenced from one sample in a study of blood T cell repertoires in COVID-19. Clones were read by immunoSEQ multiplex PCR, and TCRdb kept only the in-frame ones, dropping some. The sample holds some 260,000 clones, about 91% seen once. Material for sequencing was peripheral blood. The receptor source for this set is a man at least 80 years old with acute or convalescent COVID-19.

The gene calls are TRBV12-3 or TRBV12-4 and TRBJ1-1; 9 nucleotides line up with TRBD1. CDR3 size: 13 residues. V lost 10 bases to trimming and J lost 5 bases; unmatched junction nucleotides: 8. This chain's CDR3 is CAIWDRVGTEAFF. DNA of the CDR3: TGTGCCATCTGGGACAGGGTGGGGACTGAAGCTTTCTTT.

The DNA of the CDR3 is TGTGCCAGCAGCTCAGGACAGGGGTTAGTGGGCGGGGAGCTGTTTTTT. Residues: CASSSGQGLVGGELFF. This chain links TRBV7-2 with TRBJ2-2, with 9 bases matching TRBD1. This CDR3 is built from 16 residues. Germline CDR1 and CDR2: SGHTA and FQGNSA. J was trimmed by 7 bases and V by 4 bases; bases with no gene match: 10. Filled out from reference TRBV7-2 and TRBJ2-2, the complete variable domain reads GAGVSQSPSNKVTEKGKDVELRCDPISGHTALYWYRQSLGQGLEFLIYFQGNSAPDKSGLPSDRFSAERTGGSVSTLTIQRTQQEDSAVYLCASSSGQGLVGGELFFGEGSRLTVL.

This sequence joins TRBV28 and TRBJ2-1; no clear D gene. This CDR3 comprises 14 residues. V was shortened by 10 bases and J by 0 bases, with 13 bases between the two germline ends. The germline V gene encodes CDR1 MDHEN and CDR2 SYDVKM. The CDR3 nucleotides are TGTGCCACTATTAGTGGTAACTCCTACAATGAGCAGTTCTTC. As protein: CATISGNSYNEQFF.

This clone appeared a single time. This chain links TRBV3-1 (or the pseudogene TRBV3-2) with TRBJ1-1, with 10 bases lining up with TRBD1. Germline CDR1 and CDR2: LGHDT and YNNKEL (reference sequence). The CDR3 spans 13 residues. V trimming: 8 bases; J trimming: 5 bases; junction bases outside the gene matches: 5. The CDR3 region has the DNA TGTGCCAGCGAGGACAGGGGGGGAACTGAAGCTTTCTTT. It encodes CASEDRGGTEAFF.

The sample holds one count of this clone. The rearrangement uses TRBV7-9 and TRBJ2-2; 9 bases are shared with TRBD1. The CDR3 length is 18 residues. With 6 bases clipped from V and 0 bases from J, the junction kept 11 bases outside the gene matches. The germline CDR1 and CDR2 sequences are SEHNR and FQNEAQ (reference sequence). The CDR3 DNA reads TGTGCCAGCAGTTTACAGGGGGCAAGGCGTGCGAACACCGGGGAGCTGTTTTTT. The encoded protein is CASSLQGARRANTGELFF.

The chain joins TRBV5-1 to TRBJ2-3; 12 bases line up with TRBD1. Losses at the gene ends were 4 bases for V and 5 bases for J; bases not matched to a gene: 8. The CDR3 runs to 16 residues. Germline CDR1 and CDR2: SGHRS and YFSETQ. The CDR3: CASSDPGQGAVDTQYF. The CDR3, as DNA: TGCGCCAGCAGCGACCCGGGACAGGGGGCGGTAGATACGCAGTATTTT.

The CDR3 DNA sequence: TGTGCCAGCAGCCCCGGGACTAGCGGGGGGCGGCACGCCGGGGAGCTGTTTTTT. Translated, it gives CASSPGTSGGRHAGELFF. The rearrangement joins TRBV7-6 to TRBJ2-2; 15 nucleotides match TRBD2. The germline V gene encodes CDR1 SGHVS and CDR2 FNYEAQ. The CDR3 has 18 residues. Trimming at V came to 5 bases and at J to 6 bases, leaving 10 bases not matched to a gene.

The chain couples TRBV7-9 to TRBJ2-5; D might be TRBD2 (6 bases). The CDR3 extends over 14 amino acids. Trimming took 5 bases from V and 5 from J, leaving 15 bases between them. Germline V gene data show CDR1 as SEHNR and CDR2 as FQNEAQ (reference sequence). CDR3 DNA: TGTGCCAGCAGCCCGACGGGCGGAGGGGAGACCCAGTACTTC. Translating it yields CASSPTGGGETQYF.

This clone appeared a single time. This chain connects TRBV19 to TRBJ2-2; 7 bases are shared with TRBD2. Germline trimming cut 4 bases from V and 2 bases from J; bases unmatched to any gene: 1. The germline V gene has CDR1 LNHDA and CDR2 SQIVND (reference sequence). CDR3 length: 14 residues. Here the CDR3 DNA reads TGTGCCAGTAGTACTAGCGGAAACACCGGGGAGCTGTTTTTT. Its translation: CASSTSGNTGELFF.